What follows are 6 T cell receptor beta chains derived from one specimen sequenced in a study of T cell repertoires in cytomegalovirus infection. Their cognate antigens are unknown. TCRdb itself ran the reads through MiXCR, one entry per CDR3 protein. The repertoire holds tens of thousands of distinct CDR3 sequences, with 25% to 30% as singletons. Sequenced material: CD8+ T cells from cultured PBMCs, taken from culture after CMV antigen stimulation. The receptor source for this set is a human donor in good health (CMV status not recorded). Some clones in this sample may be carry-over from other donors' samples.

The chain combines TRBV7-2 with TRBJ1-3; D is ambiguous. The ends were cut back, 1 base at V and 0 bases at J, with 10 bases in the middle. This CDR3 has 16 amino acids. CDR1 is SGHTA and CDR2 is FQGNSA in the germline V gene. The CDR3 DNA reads TGTGCCAGCAGCTTAGGTCAGCCGCACTCTGGAAACACCATATATTTT. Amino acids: CASSLGQPHSGNTIYF.

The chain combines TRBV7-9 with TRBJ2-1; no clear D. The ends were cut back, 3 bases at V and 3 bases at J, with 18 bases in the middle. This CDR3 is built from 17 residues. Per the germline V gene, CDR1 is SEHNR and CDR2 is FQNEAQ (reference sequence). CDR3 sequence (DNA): TGTGCCAGCAGCTTGAAAGCACGCGACCCTCACTACAATGAGCAGTTCTTC. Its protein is CASSLKARDPHYNEQFF. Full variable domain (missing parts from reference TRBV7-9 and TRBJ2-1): DTGVSQNPRHKITKRGQNVTFRCDPISEHNRLYWYRQTLGQGPEFLTYFQNEAQLEKSRLLSDRFSAERPKGSFSTLEIQRTEQGDSAMYLCASSLKARDPHYNEQFFGPGTRLTVL.

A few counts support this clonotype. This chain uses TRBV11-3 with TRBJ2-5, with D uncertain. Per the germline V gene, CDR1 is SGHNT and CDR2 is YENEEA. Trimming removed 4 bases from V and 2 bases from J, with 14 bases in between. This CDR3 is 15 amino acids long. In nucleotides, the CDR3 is TGTGCCAGCAGCTCCCTCTGGAGCGATCAAGAGACCCAGTACTTC. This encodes CASSSLWSDQETQYF.

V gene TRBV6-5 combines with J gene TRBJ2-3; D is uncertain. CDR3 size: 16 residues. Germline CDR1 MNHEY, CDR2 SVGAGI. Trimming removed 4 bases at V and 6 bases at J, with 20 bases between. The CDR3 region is CASSFHGTSLPDTQYF. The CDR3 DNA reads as TGTGCCAGCAGTTTCCACGGAACCTCATTGCCTGATACGCAGTATTTT.

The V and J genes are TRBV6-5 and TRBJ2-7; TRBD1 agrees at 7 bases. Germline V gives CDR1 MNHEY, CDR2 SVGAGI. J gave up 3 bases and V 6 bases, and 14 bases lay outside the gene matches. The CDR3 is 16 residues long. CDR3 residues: CASRLRKTGEFYEQYF. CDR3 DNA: TGTGCCAGCAGACTGAGAAAAACAGGGGAGTTCTACGAGCAGTACTTC.

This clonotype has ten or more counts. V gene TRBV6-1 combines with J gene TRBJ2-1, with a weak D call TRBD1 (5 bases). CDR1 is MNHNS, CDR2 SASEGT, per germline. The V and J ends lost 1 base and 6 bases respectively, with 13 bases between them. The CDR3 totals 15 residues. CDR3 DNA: TGTGCCAGCAGTGAAGAAGAAGGGGAAGGCAATGAGCAGTTCTTC. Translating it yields CASSEEEGEGNEQFF.